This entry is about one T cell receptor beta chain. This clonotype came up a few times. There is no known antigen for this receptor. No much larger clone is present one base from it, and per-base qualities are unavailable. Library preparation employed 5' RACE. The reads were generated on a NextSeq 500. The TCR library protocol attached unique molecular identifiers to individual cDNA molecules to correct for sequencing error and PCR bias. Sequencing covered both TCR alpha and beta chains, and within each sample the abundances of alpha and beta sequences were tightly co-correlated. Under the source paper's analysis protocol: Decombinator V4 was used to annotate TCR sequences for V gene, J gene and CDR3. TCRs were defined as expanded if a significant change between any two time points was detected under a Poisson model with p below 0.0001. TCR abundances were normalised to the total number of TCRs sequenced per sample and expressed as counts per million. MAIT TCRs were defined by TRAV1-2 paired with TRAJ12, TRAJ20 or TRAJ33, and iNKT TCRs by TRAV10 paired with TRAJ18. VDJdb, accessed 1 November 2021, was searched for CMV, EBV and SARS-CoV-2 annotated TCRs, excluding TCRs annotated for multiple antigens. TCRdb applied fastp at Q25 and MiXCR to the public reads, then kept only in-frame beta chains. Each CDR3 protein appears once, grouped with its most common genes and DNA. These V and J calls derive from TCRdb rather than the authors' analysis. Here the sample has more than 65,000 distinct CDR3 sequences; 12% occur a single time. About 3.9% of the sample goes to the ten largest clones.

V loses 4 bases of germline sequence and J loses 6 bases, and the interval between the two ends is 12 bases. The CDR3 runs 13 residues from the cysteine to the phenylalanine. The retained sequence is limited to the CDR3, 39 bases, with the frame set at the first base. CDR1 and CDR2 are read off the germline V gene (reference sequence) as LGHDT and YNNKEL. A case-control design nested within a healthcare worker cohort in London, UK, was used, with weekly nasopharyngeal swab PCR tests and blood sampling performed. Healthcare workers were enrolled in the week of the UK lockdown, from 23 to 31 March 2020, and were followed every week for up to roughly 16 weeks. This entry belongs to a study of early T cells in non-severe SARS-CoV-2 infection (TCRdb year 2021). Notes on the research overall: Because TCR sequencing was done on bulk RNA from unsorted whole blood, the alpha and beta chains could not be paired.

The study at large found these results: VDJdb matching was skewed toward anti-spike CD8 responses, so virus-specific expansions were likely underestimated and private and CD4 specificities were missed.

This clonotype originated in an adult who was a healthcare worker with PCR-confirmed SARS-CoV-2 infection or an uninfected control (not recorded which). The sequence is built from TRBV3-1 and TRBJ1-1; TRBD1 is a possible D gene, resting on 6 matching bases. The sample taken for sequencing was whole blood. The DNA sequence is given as TGTGCCAGCAGCCCGAACAGGGACGCTGAAGCTTTCTTT. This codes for CASSPNRDAEAFF.